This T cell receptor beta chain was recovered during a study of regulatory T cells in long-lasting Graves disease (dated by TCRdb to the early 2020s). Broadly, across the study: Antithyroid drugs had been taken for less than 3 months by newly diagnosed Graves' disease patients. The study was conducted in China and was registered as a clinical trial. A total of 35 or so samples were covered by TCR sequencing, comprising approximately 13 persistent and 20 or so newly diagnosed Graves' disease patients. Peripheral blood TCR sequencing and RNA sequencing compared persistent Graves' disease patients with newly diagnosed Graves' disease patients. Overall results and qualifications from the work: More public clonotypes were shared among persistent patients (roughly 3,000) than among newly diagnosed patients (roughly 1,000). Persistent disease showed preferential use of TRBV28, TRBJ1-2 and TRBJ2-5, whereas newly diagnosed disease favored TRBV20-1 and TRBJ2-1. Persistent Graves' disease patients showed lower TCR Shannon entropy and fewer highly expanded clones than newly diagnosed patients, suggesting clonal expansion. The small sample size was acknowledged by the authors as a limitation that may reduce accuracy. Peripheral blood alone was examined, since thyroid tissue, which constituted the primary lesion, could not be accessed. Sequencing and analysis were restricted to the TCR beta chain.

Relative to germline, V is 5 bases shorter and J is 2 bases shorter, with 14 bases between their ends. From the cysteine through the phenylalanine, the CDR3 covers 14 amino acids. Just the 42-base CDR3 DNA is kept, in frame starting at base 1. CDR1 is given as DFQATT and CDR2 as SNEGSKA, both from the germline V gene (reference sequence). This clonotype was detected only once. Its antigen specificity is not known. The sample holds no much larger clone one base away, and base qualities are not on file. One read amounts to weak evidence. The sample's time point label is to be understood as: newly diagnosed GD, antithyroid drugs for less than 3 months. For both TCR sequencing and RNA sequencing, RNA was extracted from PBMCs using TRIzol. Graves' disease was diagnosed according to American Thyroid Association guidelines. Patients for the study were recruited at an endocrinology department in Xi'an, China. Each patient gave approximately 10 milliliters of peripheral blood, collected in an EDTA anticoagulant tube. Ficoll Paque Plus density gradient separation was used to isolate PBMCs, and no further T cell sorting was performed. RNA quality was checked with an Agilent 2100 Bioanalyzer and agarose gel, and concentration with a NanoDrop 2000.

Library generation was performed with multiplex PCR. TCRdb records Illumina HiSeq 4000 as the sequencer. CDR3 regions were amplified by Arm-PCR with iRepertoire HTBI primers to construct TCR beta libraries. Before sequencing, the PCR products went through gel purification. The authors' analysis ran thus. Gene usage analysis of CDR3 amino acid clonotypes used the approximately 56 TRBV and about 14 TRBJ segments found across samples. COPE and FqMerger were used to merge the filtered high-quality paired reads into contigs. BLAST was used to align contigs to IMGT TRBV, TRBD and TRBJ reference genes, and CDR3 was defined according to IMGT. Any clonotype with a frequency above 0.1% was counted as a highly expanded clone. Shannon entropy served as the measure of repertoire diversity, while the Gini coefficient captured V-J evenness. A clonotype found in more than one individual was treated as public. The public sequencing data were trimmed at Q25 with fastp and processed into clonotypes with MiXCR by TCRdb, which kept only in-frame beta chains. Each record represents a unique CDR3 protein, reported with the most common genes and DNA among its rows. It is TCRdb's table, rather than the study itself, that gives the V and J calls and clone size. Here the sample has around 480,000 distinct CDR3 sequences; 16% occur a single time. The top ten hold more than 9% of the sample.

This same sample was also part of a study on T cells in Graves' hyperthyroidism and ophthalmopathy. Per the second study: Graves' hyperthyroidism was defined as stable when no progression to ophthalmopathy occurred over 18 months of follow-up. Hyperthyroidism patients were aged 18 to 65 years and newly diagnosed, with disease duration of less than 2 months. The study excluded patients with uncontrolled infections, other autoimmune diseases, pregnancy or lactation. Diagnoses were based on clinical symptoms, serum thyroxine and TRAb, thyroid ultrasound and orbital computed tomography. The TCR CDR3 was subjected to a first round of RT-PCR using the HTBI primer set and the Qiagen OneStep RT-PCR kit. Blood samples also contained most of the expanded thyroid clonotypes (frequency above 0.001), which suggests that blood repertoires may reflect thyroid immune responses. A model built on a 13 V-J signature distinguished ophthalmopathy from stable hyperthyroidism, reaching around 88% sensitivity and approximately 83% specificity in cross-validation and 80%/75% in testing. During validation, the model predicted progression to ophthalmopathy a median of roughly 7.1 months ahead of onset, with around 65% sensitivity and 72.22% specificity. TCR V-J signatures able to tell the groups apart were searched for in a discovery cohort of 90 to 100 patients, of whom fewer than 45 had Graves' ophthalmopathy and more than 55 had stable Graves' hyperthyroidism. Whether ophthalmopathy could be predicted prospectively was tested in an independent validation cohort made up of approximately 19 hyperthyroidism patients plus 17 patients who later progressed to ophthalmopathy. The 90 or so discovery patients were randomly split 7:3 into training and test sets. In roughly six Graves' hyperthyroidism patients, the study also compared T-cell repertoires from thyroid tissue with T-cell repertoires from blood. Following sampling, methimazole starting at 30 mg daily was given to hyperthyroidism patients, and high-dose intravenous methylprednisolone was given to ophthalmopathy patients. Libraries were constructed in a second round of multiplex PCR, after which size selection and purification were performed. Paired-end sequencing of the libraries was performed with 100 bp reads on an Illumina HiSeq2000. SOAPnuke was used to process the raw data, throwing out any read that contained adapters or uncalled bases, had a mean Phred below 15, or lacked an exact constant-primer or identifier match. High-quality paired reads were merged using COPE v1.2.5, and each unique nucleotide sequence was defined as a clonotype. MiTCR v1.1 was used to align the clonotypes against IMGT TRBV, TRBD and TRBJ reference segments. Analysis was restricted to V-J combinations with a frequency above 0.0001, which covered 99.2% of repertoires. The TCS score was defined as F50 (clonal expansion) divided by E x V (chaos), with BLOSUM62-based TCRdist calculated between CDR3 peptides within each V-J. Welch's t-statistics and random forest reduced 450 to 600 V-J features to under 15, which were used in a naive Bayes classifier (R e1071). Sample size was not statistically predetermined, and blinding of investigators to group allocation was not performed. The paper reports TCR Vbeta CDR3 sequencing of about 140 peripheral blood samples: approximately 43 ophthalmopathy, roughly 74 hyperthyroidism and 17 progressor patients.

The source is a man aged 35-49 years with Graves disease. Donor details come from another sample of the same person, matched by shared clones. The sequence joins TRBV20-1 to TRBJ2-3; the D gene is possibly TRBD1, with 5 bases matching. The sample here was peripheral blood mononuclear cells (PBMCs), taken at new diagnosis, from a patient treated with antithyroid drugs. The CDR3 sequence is CSARTPLSTDTQYF. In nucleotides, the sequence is TGCAGTGCTCGGACACCCCTCTCCACAGATACGCAGTATTTT.